A selection of T cell receptor beta chains follows, all from one sample in a study of shared clonotypes between healthy human individuals. Libraries were prepared by immunoSEQ multiplex PCR; TCRdb keeps only in-frame clonotypes and omits some of them. This table has a few million clones, about 92% appearing once. The source material was naive CD4+ T cells sorted from blood. The source is a man aged 18 to 29 in good health. Each CDR3 is given with its conserved first and last residue. D genes are given only for firm matches. Clone size is shown for a subset of rows, as once, few, many or a class of expanded clone.

CDR3aa	CDR3nt	abundance	j_gene	v_gene	d_gene
CASSPGTQGSQTQYF	TGTGCCAGCTCACCAGGAACACAGGGGTCGCAGACCCAGTACTTC	-	TRBJ2-5	TRBV18	TRBD1
CASSLDPRGYEQYF	TGTGCCAGCAGCTTAGATCCCAGGGGATACGAGCAGTACTTC	-	TRBJ2-7	TRBV11-2	-
CASSSTGTLSYEQYF	TGTGCCAGCAGTTCCACCGGGACACTCTCCTACGAGCAGTACTTC	-	TRBJ2-7	TRBV28	-
CASSIRRGAYEQYF	TGTGCCAGTAGTATCAGGCGGGGGGCCTACGAGCAGTACTTC	-	TRBJ2-7	TRBV19	TRBD2
CASSQDLGGTDTQYF	TGCGCCAGCAGCCAAGATTTAGGCGGCACAGATACGCAGTATTTT	-	TRBJ2-3	TRBV4-3	-
CAISGARDGESYGYTF	TGTGCCATCAGTGGTGCCCGGGACGGCGAGTCGTATGGCTACACCTTC	-	TRBJ1-2	TRBV10-3	-
CASSRGGVAYTQYF	TGTGCCAGCAGCCGGGGGGGTGTAGCATATACGCAGTATTTT	-	TRBJ2-3	TRBV7-2	TRBD2
CASSASLPLNQPQHF	TGTGCCAGCAGTGCCTCCCTCCCATTAAATCAGCCCCAGCATTTT	few	TRBJ1-5	TRBV27	-
CASSLSLSGGEEKLFF	TGTGCCAGCAGTTTATCTTTGTCGGGGGGAGAGGAAAAACTGTTTTTT	-	TRBJ1-4	TRBV27	-
CASSSEVDRGLGQFF	TGTGCCAGCAGTTCGGAGGTTGACAGGGGGCTGGGGCAGTTCTTC	-	TRBJ2-1	TRBV5-4	TRBD1
CAISDTGGNYGYTF	TGTGCCATCAGCGACACAGGGGGCAACTATGGCTACACCTTC	-	TRBJ1-2	TRBV10-3	TRBD1
CASSESQTNTGELFF	TGTGCCAGCAGTGAGTCCCAGACGAACACCGGGGAGCTGTTTTTT	-	TRBJ2-2	TRBV2	-
CATKTGGFMNTEAFF	TGTGCCACCAAAACGGGGGGGTTTATGAACACTGAAGCTTTCTTT	-	TRBJ1-1	TRBV6-5	-
CASTLRTGGSGNPYNEQFF	TGTGCCAGCACCCTTAGGACCGGGGGTAGCGGGAATCCCTACAATGAGCAGTTCTTC	-	TRBJ2-1	TRBV11-2	TRBD2